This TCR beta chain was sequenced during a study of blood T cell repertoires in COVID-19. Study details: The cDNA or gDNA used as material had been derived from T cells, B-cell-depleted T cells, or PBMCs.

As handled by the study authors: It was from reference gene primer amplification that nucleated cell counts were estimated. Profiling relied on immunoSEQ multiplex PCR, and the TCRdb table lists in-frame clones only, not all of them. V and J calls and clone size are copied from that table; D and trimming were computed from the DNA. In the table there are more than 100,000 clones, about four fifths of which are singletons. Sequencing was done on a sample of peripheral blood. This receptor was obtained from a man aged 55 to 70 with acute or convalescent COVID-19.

CDR3 region: CASSSGTFSYEQYF. DNA for the CDR3: TGCGCCAGCAGCTCCGGGACATTCTCCTACGAGCAGTACTTC. The chain uses TRBV5-1 and TRBJ2-7, with D possibly being TRBD1 (6 bases). CDR3 size: 14 residues. Germline V gene sequence: CDR1 SGHRS, CDR2 YFSETQ. Trimming took off 3 bases at V and 0 bases at J, with 10 bases between the two ends.